The 16 T cell receptor beta chains in this list originate from one sample, sequenced in a study of metastatic and nonmetastatic thyroid tumors. MiXCR was used by TCRdb to re-call the PCR reads. The table lists 13,000 or so clones, roughly 27% of them singletons. Thyroid surgery had not been preceded by any treatment in any patient. The sample consisted of tumor tissue. The receptors shown here come from a female donor with papillary thyroid cancer or a benign thyroid nodule (not recorded which). Some clones in this sample may be carry-over from other donors' samples.

In this sample, this clone is medium-sized. The chain joins TRBV27 to TRBJ1-6; tentative D call: TRBD1 (5 bases). The germline V and J ends were trimmed by 8 bases and 8 bases, with 13 bases remaining between them. Germline-derived CDR1 and CDR2 are MNHEY and SMNVEV (reference sequence). The CDR3 runs to 13 residues. This CDR3 reads CASSATGYSPLHF. In DNA, the CDR3 is TGTGCCAGCTCGGCAACAGGCTATTCACCCCTCCACTTT.

The chain recombines TRBV4-1 with TRBJ2-3, with D possibly being TRBD1 (6 bases). The CDR3 is 15 amino acids. V was pared by 4 bases and J by 2 bases, with 13 bases between. The germline V gene has CDR1 MGHRA and CDR2 YSYEKL. The CDR3 DNA follows: TGCGCCAGCAGCCCAGGGACATCTTCCACAGATACGCAGTATTTT. The encoded protein is CASSPGTSSTDTQYF.

At least ten counts were recorded for this clone. The chain couples TRBV18 to TRBJ2-1, with 14 bases aligning to TRBD2. CDR3 length: 20 amino acids. CDR1 and CDR2 (germline): KGHSH, LQKENI. J was trimmed by 7 bases and V by 3 bases; bases with no gene match: 17. In DNA form, the CDR3 reads TGTGCCAGCTCACCCCATGCGGGACTAGCGGGAGAATTGCAGGGGAATGAGCAGTTCTTC. Amino acid sequence: CASSPHAGLAGELQGNEQFF.

The table lists this clone with many counts. The genes are TRBV16 and TRBJ2-3; D unclear. Trimming stripped 3 bases from V and 3 bases from J, with 10 bases between. The CDR3 has 14 residues. CDR1 is KGHSY, CDR2 FQNENV, per germline. The CDR3 protein is CASSHSTATDTQYF. Here the CDR3 DNA reads TGTGCCAGCAGCCACTCGACGGCAACAGATACGCAGTATTTT.

The table lists this clone with many counts. CDR3 residues: CASSYSWGSAGETQYF. The CDR3 region has the DNA TGTGCCAGCAGTTACTCGTGGGGGTCAGCCGGAGAGACCCAGTACTTC. The chain joins TRBV6-5 to TRBJ2-5; D could derive from TRBD1 or TRBD2 (5 bases each). The CDR3 runs to 16 residues. Germline CDR1 MNHEY, CDR2 SVGAGI. With 0 bases removed from V and 4 bases from J, the gap between germline ends came to 15 bases.

This clone is medium-sized within its sample. The rearrangement joins TRBV5-6 to TRBJ2-7; 7 bases align to TRBD1. The CDR3 consists of 13 residues. V lost 4 bases and J lost 7; bases outside the gene matches: 8. The germline V gene has CDR1 SGHDT and CDR2 YYEEEE. The CDR3 DNA is TGTGCCAGCAGCCAGACAGGGCCTCGGGAGCAGTACTTC. Translating gives CASSQTGPREQYF.

This clone was detected only a few times. The chain carries TRBV12-3 or TRBV12-4 and TRBJ1-2; D perhaps matches TRBD1 (5 bases). The CDR3 is 12 residues long. The V gene lost 6 bases and the J gene lost 8 bases, with 13 bases spanning the gap. CDR3 loop: CASRQGGGGYTF. The CDR3 nucleotides read TGTGCCAGCAGGCAGGGCGGGGGAGGCTACACCTTC.

This clone was seen only a few times. V usage is TRBV19 and J usage is TRBJ2-7, with D uncertain. CDR3 length equals 14 residues. V lost 6 bases and J lost 2, with 14 bases in between. Germline CDR1 and CDR2: LNHDA and SQIVND (reference sequence). This CDR3 is CASSPGGSAYEQYF. CDR3 sequence (DNA): TGTGCCAGTAGCCCCGGCGGATCCGCCTACGAGCAGTACTTC.

This clone has at least ten counts. The rearrangement joins TRBV30 to TRBJ1-4; unclear D gene. V was pared by 6 bases and J by 7 bases, with 15 bases between. The CDR3 has 13 amino acids. CDR1 GTSNPN and CDR2 SVGIG come from the germline V gene (reference sequence). CDR3 sequence: CACQVRAVEKLFF. The CDR3 coding sequence is TGTGCCTGCCAAGTACGGGCTGTTGAAAAACTGTTTTTT.

This clone was seen at least ten times. The gene calls are TRBV5-4 and TRBJ2-1; D gene ambiguous. CDR1 and CDR2 (germline): SGHNT, YYREEE (reference sequence). V lost 0 bases and J lost 0, with 10 bases in between. There are 16 residues in the CDR3. CDR3 region: CASSLAGLSSYNEQFF. DNA for the CDR3: TGTGCCAGCAGCTTGGCCGGCCTTAGCTCCTACAATGAGCAGTTCTTC.

This chain links TRBV7-3 with TRBJ2-1; 7 bases line up with TRBD2. The CDR3 loop spans 12 amino acids. Germline V gene data show CDR1 as SGHTA and CDR2 as FQGTGA. V lost 8 bases and J lost 8; bases outside the gene matches: 6. CDR3 amino acids: CASAGVAHEQFF. The CDR3 region has the DNA TGTGCCAGCGCGGGAGTGGCCCATGAGCAGTTCTTC.

V usage is TRBV3-1 and J usage is TRBJ1-2; 7 bases map to TRBD1. Per the germline V gene, CDR1 is LGHDT and CDR2 is YNNKEL (reference sequence). CDR3 length: 15 amino acids. J lost 2 bases, V lost 4 bases, and 7 bases had no gene match. CDR3 protein: CASSRFRDSNYGYTF. The CDR3 DNA reads as TGTGCCAGCAGCCGTTTCCGGGACAGCAACTATGGCTACACCTTC.

This clone was counted many times. The chain has TRBV29-1 and TRBJ1-1; no clear D. Germline CDR1 reads SQVTM; CDR2 reads ANQGSEA. The V and J ends lost 3 bases and 6 bases respectively, with 14 bases between them. The length of the CDR3 is 13 residues. The chain's CDR3 is CSVDGTQAAEAFF. CDR3 DNA sequence: TGCAGCGTTGATGGAACCCAAGCCGCTGAAGCTTTCTTT.

Ten or more counts support this clone. This chain connects TRBV18 to TRBJ2-1, with D perhaps matching TRBD1 or TRBD2 (5 bases each). Germline V gene sequence: CDR1 KGHSH, CDR2 LQKENI. The CDR3 consists of 13 residues. V shed 2 bases and J shed 8 bases, with 10 bases lying between them. The CDR3 DNA follows: TGTGCCAGCTCACCATCCCGAGGGGATGAGCAGTTCTTC. Translated, it gives CASSPSRGDEQFF.

The chain has TRBV2 and TRBJ2-6; TRBD1 matches at 11 bases. This CDR3 spans 16 amino acids. Trimming removed 6 bases from V and 3 bases from J; junction bases left unmatched: 4. CDR1 and CDR2 from the germline V gene are SNHLY and FYNNEI. The CDR3 is CASSGQGALGANVLTF. The CDR3 coding sequence is TGTGCCAGCAGCGGACAGGGGGCCCTTGGGGCCAACGTCCTGACTTTC.

This clone was seen a few times. The chain is built from TRBV6-2 or TRBV6-3 and TRBJ2-1, with D possibly TRBD2 on 6 matching bases. The CDR3 extends over 15 amino acids. V gave up 5 bases and J gave up 3 bases, with 14 bases separating them. Per the germline V gene, CDR1 is MNHEY and CDR2 is SVGEGT. CDR3 loop: CASSPTSMVYNEQFF. The CDR3 DNA sequence: TGTGCCAGCAGTCCCACTAGCATGGTCTACAATGAGCAGTTCTTC.